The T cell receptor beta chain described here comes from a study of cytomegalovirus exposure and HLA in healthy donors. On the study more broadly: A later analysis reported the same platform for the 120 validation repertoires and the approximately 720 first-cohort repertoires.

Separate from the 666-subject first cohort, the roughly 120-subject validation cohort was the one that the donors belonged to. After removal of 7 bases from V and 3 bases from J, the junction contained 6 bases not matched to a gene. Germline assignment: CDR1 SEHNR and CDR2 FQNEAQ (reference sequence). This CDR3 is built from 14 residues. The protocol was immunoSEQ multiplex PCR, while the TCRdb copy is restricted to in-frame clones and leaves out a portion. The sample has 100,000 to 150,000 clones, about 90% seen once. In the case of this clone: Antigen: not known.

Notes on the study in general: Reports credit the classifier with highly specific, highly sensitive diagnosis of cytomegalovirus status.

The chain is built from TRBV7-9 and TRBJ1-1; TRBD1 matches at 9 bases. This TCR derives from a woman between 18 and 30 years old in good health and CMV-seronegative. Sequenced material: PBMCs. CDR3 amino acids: CASKSGTGYTEAFF. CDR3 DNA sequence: TGTGCCAGCAAATCCGGGACAGGGTACACTGAAGCTTTCTTT.